Below, 23 T cell receptor beta chains from the same sample are listed, as sequenced in a study of spatial heterogeneity in lung cancer. Notes on the study in general: Mutation tallies in tumors tracked expanded intratumoral alpha and beta TCR counts.

TCRdb redid the calling of the 5' RACE reads with MiXCR, one entry per CDR3 protein. The top ten clones hold approximately 14% of a sample with about 5,000 distinct CDR3 sequences, 15% to 20% of them seen once. These TCRs are of unknown antigen specificity. Regarding time point: sample taken at primary tumor resection. Sequencing was performed on lung tumor tissue, taken at surgery. The receptors come from a male donor with early-stage non-small cell lung cancer.

This chain joins TRBV14 and TRBJ2-2, with D tentatively TRBD1 (5 bases). V was shortened by 2 bases and J by 5 bases, with 12 bases between the two germline ends. This CDR3 has 15 amino acids. The germline V gene encodes CDR1 SGHDN and CDR2 FVKESK. CDR3 residues: CASSQPQGRTGELFF. CDR3 coding DNA: TGTGCCAGCAGCCAACCCCAGGGAAGGACCGGGGAGCTGTTTTTT.

This clonotype was observed at least ten times. This chain uses TRBV30 with TRBJ2-2; 7 bases map to TRBD1. Germline CDR1 reads GTSNPN; CDR2 reads SVGIG (reference sequence). Trimming removed 2 bases from V and 8 bases from J; junction bases left unmatched: 5. This CDR3 is built from 13 residues. As DNA, the CDR3 is TGTGCCTGGAGTCGGACAGGTCTTGGGGAGCTGTTTTTT. This codes for CAWSRTGLGELFF.

In its sample, this clonotype is medium-sized. The rearrangement uses TRBV6-5 and TRBJ2-5; no definite D call. Germline CDR1 is MNHEY and CDR2 is SVGAGI. Trimming pared 0 bases from V and 5 bases from J, leaving 13 bases between. This CDR3 has 15 residues. CDR3 DNA: TGTGCCAGCAGTTACTCTGGGTTCCATCGGGAGACCCAGTACTTC. Amino acids: CASSYSGFHRETQYF.

There are many counts of this clonotype. This chain connects TRBV5-1 to TRBJ1-4, with 9 bases matching TRBD1. Germline V lookup: CDR1 SGHRS, CDR2 YFSETQ. With 3 bases clipped from V and 7 bases from J, the junction kept 4 bases outside the gene matches. The CDR3 has 14 amino acids. The CDR3 nucleotides read TGCGCCAGCAGCTCCGGGACAGGGACTGAAAAACTGTTTTTT. Its protein is CASSSGTGTEKLFF.

The rearrangement uses TRBV7-2 and TRBJ2-2, with D perhaps TRBD2 (7 bases). The CDR3 has 17 amino acids. CDR1 and CDR2 from the germline V gene are SGHTA and FQGNSA. Between the trimmed V and J ends, which lost 6 bases and 2 bases, there was a span of 19 bases. CDR3 in amino acids: CASSRPGGRGNTGELFF. The CDR3 DNA reads as TGTGCCAGCAGTCGGCCCGGGGGGCGGGGTAACACCGGGGAGCTGTTTTTT.

This clonotype has only a few counts. In nucleotides, the CDR3 is TGTGCCAGCAGCCGACAGGGGGGCCACGAGCAGTACTTC. Its translation is CASSRQGGHEQYF. The chain has TRBV5-8 and TRBJ2-7; TRBD1 matches at 9 bases. The germline V gene has CDR1 SGHTS and CDR2 YDEGEE. This CDR3 is 13 amino acids long. The trim removed 4 bases at V and 5 bases at J, leaving 4 bases unmatched.

This clonotype was found many times. The chain carries TRBV10-2 and TRBJ2-5; no clear D gene. The CDR3 spans 13 residues. The V end was cut by 1 base, the J end by 1 base, with 4 bases between. Germline CDR1 and CDR2: WSHSY and SAAADI. The CDR3 bases are TGCGCCAGCAGTGAGTACCCCCAAGAGACCCAGTACTTC. It is translated as CASSEYPQETQYF.

In its sample, this clonotype was seen many times. V is TRBV18 and J is TRBJ2-2; D unclear. Trimming took off 2 bases at V and 0 bases at J, with 4 bases between the two ends. The germline V gene has CDR1 KGHSH and CDR2 LQKENI. This CDR3 is 14 amino acids long. CDR3 nucleotides: TGTGCCAGCTCACCAGTTACGAACACCGGGGAGCTGTTTTTT. This sequence encodes CASSPVTNTGELFF. The full variable domain, in which reference TRBV18 and TRBJ2-2 provide the parts outside the CDR3, is NAGVMQNPRHLVRRRGQEARLRCSPMKGHSHVYWYRQLPEEGLKFMVYLQKENIIDESGMPKERFSAEFPKEGPSILRIQQVVRGDSAAYFCASSPVTNTGELFFGEGSRLTVL.

By its share, this clonotype is medium-sized. V is TRBV5-6 and J is TRBJ2-7; D call uncertain. The CDR3 length is 14 residues. CDR1 and CDR2 (germline): SGHDT, YYEEEE. V was clipped by 0 bases and J by 5 bases, with 12 bases between them. CDR3 sequence (DNA): TGTGCCAGCAGCTTGGAATACGGTCCCCACGAGCAGTACTTC. Translating it yields CASSLEYGPHEQYF.

J is TRBJ2-5 and V is TRBV5-1; 8 bases agree with TRBD2. The germline gives CDR1 SGHRS, CDR2 YFSETQ. The CDR3 loop spans 15 amino acids. Trimming at V came to 2 bases and at J to 0 bases, leaving 3 bases not matched to a gene. The CDR3 loop reads CASSLSGRYQETQYF. CDR3 DNA sequence: TGCGCCAGCAGCTTAAGCGGGAGATACCAAGAGACCCAGTACTTC. The whole variable domain, remainder taken from reference TRBV5-1 and TRBJ2-5, is KAGVTQTPRYLIKTRGQQVTLSCSPISGHRSVSWYQQTPGQGLQFLFEYFSETQRNKGNFPGRFSGRQFSNSRSEMNVSTLELGDSALYLCASSLSGRYQETQYFGPGTRLLVL.

This clonotype is termed medium-sized (0.01 to 0.1%). The chain couples TRBV29-1 to TRBJ2-1; 12 positions match TRBD1. The CDR3 length is 15 residues. J lost 8 bases, V lost 0 bases, and 5 bases had no gene match. CDR1 and CDR2 (germline): SQVTM, ANQGSEA. CDR3 residues: CSVEEPGTGGHEQFF. The CDR3 DNA is TGCAGCGTTGAAGAGCCTGGGACAGGGGGCCATGAGCAGTTCTTC.

By share, this clonotype counts as medium-sized. The rearrangement links TRBV29-1 to TRBJ1-1; D may be TRBD1 (5 bases). Trimming removed 7 bases at V and 8 bases at J, with 14 bases between. Germline CDR1 and CDR2: SQVTM and ANQGSEA. The CDR3 is made up of 11 amino acids. The CDR3 sequence: CSAQGSGEAFF. For the CDR3, the DNA is TGCAGCGCCCAGGGTTCCGGGGAAGCTTTCTTT. The full variable domain, in which reference TRBV29-1 and TRBJ1-1 provide the parts outside the CDR3, is SAVISQKPSRDICQRGTSLTIQCQVDSQVTMMFWYRQQPGQSLTLIATANQGSEATYESGFVIDKFPISRPNLTFSTLTVSNMSPEDSSIYLCSAQGSGEAFFGQGTRLTVV.

This clonotype came up many times. The chain couples TRBV5-4 to TRBJ2-1, with 11 bases aligning to TRBD1. V shed 4 bases, J shed 3 bases, and the junction held 9 bases outside the gene matches. The CDR3 is 17 residues long. Germline CDR1 is SGHNT and CDR2 is YYREEE (reference sequence). DNA for the CDR3: TGTGCCAGCAGCCTGCGTGAGGGACAGGGGGACTACAATGAGCAGTTCTTC. Amino acids: CASSLREGQGDYNEQFF.

This clonotype has a handful of counts. This rearrangement joins TRBV4-3 to TRBJ2-7; D possibly corresponds to TRBD1 (6 bases). Trimming removed 2 bases at V and 4 bases at J, with 12 bases between. CDR1 and CDR2 from the germline V gene are LGHNA and YSLEER. This CDR3 is 14 amino acids long. The CDR3 loop reads CASSQNTGIYEQYF. CDR3 in DNA: TGCGCCAGCAGCCAAAATACAGGGATTTACGAGCAGTACTTC.

In its sample, this clonotype ranks as medium-sized (0.01 to 0.1%). The chain is built from TRBV7-2 and TRBJ1-6; TRBD1 matches 8 bases. Unmatched junction bases numbered 8, after V lost 5 bases and J lost 8 bases. Per germline, CDR1 SGHTA and CDR2 FQGNSA. The CDR3 is 15 amino acids. CDR3 region: CASSEGTGVYSPLHF. In DNA, the CDR3 is TGTGCCAGCAGCGAAGGGACAGGAGTTTATTCACCCCTCCACTTT.

This clonotype has at least ten counts. This chain joins TRBV4-3 and TRBJ1-4; 7 bases are a match to TRBD1. The V segment lost 4 bases and the J segment 5 bases; nucleotides outside the gene matches: 7. The CDR3 length is 15 residues. From germline, CDR1 is LGHNA and CDR2 YSLEER. The DNA of the CDR3 is TGCGCCAGCAGCCGTACGGGACAGTTAAATGAAAAACTGTTTTTT. Its translation: CASSRTGQLNEKLFF.

The rearrangement joins TRBV20-1 to TRBJ1-1; D might be TRBD1 (5 bases). Germline assignment: CDR1 DFQATT and CDR2 SNEGSKA (reference sequence). V lost 6 bases, J lost 1 base, and 18 bases lay in between. The CDR3 contains 15 residues. CDR3 DNA sequence: TGCAGTGCACACCCCCCCGGGACGGGGAACACTGAAGCTTTCTTT. It yields the protein CSAHPPGTGNTEAFF.

By its share, this clonotype is medium-sized. The gene calls are TRBV7-2 and TRBJ2-5, with D possibly called TRBD1 or TRBD2 (5 bases each). V was shortened by 5 bases and J by 1 base, with 14 bases between the two germline ends. In germline, CDR1 is SGHTA, CDR2 FQGNSA. The CDR3 is made up of 15 amino acids. CDR3 nucleotide sequence: TGTGCCAGCAGCCGCCGTGAGGGGCGCCAAGAGACCCAGTACTTC. Translating gives CASSRREGRQETQYF.

This clonotype was seen a few times. The V and J genes are TRBV20-1 and TRBJ2-1; D is uncertain. The CDR3 is 12 amino acids. CDR1 and CDR2 (germline): DFQATT, SNEGSKA (reference sequence). Trimming cost V 7 bases and J 2 bases, with 9 bases left between them. DNA for the CDR3: TGCAGTGGGGATGGTCCCTACAATGAGCAGTTCTTC. It specifies CSGDGPYNEQFF.

This chain joins TRBV4-3 and TRBJ2-3, with 7 bases identical to TRBD2. This CDR3 comprises 14 residues. V trimming: 1 base; J trimming: 3 bases; junction bases outside the gene matches: 1. Germline V gene lookup returns CDR1 LGHNA and CDR2 YSLEER. The CDR3 here is CASSQVRGTDTQYF. The CDR3 DNA follows: TGCGCCAGCAGCCAAGTGCGGGGGACAGATACGCAGTATTTT.

By frequency in the sample, this clonotype is large. This rearrangement joins TRBV5-6 to TRBJ1-4; D gene unclear. V gave up 4 bases and J gave up 5 bases, with 12 bases separating them. Germline CDR1 is SGHDT and CDR2 is YYEEEE. The CDR3 totals 14 residues. CDR3 nucleotides: TGTGCCAGCAGCGGGAGGTGGAGAAATGAAAAACTGTTTTTT. Translating gives CASSGRWRNEKLFF. Combining the CDR3 with reference TRBV5-6 and TRBJ1-4 gives the whole variable domain DAGVTQSPTHLIKTRGQQVTLRCSPKSGHDTVSWYQQALGQGPQFIFQYYEEEERQRGNFPDRFSGHQFPNYSSELNVNALLLGDSALYLCASSGRWRNEKLFFGSGTQLSVL.

This clonotype was detected many times. The V call is TRBV20-1, the J call TRBJ1-2; D remains unclear. Germline V gives CDR1 DFQATT, CDR2 SNEGSKA (reference sequence). Trimming removed 6 bases at V and 4 bases at J, with 18 bases between. CDR3 size: 14 residues. The CDR3 is CSANKAGVGYGYTF. In nucleotides, the CDR3 is TGCAGTGCAAATAAAGCCGGGGTAGGCTATGGCTACACCTTC.

There are many counts of this clonotype. The rearrangement links TRBV5-1 to TRBJ2-7; D gene uncertain. V lost 0 bases, J lost 5 bases, and 9 bases lay in between. The CDR3 extends over 13 amino acids. Germline assignment: CDR1 SGHRS and CDR2 YFSETQ. CDR3: CASSLGAQNEQYF. CDR3 nucleotides: TGCGCCAGCAGCTTGGGGGCACAAAACGAGCAGTACTTC. The variable domain in full, completed from reference TRBV5-1 and TRBJ2-7, reads KAGVTQTPRYLIKTRGQQVTLSCSPISGHRSVSWYQQTPGQGLQFLFEYFSETQRNKGNFPGRFSGRQFSNSRSEMNVSTLELGDSALYLCASSLGAQNEQYFGPGTRLTVT.